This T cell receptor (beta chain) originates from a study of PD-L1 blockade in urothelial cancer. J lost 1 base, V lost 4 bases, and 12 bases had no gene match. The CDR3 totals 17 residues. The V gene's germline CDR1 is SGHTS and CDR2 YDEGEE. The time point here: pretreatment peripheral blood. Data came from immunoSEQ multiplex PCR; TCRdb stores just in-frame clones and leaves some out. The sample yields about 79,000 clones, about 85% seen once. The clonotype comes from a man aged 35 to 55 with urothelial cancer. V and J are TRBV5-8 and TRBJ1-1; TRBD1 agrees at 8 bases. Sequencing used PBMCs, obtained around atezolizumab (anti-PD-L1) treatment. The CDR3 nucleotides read TGTGCCAGCAGCCCTGGACAGGGTGGGAGAAAGAACACTGAAGCTTTCTTT. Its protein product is CASSPGQGGRKNTEAFF. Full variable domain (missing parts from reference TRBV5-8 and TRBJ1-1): EAGVTQSPTHLIKTRGQQATLRCSPISGHTSVYWYQQALGLGLQFLLWYDEGEERNRGNFPPRFSGRQFPNYSSELNVNALELEDSALYLCASSPGQGGRKNTEAFFGQGTRLTVV.